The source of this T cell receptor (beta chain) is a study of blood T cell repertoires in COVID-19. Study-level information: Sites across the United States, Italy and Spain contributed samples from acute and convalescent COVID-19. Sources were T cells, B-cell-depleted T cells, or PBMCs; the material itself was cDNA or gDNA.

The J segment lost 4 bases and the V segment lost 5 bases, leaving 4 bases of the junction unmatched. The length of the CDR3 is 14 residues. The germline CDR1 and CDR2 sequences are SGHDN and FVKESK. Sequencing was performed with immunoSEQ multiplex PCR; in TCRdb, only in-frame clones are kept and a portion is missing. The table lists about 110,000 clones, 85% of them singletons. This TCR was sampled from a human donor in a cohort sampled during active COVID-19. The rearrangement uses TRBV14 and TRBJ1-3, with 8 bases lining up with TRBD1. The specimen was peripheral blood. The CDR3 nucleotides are TGTGCCAGCAGCAGACAGGGGCCCGGAAACACCATATATTTT. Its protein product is CASSRQGPGNTIYF.